This passage covers 4 T cell receptor beta chains from one sample sequenced in a study of blood T cell repertoires in COVID-19. Assay used: immunoSEQ multiplex PCR; TCRdb lists only in-frame clones, some missing. The sample has 470,000 or so clones; 70% to 90% are singletons. The sample was PBMCs or T cells enriched from blood (not recorded which). These receptors originate from a woman aged 18-29 years with acute COVID-19.

This chain uses TRBV28 with TRBJ2-7; 13 bases align to TRBD2. Germline V lookup: CDR1 MDHEN, CDR2 SYDVKM. The CDR3 is 19 amino acids. V lost 5 bases to trimming and J lost 4 bases; unmatched junction nucleotides: 17. Here the CDR3 DNA reads TGTGCCAGCAGTCCACTTCGGACTAGCGGGAGCCGCTCCTTTTACGAGCAGTACTTC. Translated: CASSPLRTSGSRSFYEQYF. Based on the CDR3 plus reference TRBV28 and TRBJ2-7, the full variable domain is DVKVTQSSRYLVKRTGEKVFLECVQDMDHENMFWYRQDPGLGLRLIYFSYDVKMKEKGDIPEGYSVSREKKERFSLILESASTNQTSMYLCASSPLRTSGSRSFYEQYFGPGTRLTVT.

J is TRBJ2-7 and V is TRBV28; D not certain. Trimming left V 3 bases short and J 5 bases short, with 5 bases between. CDR1 MDHEN and CDR2 SYDVKM come from the germline V gene. CDR3 length: 11 residues. DNA of the CDR3: TGTGCCAGCAGTTTTCTCCACGAGCAGTACTTC. Encoded protein: CASSFLHEQYF.

The V and J genes are TRBV7-9 and TRBJ2-7; 7 nucleotides match TRBD1. V gave up 4 bases and J gave up 0 bases; unmatched junction bases: 6. Germline CDR1 is SEHNR and CDR2 is FQNEAQ (reference sequence). This CDR3 is 15 amino acids long. Here the CDR3 reads CASSSDRSSSYEQYF. DNA of the CDR3: TGTGCCAGCAGCTCGGACAGGTCAAGCTCCTACGAGCAGTACTTC.

The gene calls are TRBV7-9 and TRBJ2-1; 10 bases are a match to TRBD1. CDR3 size: 15 residues. V gave up 2 bases and J gave up 4 bases; unmatched junction bases: 2. Germline V CDR1 and CDR2: SEHNR, FQNEAQ (reference sequence). The CDR3, as DNA: TGTGCCAGCAGCTTAAGGGACAGGGGATACAATGAGCAGTTCTTC. Protein product: CASSLRDRGYNEQFF. Filled out from reference TRBV7-9 and TRBJ2-1, the complete variable domain reads DTGVSQNPRHKITKRGQNVTFRCDPISEHNRLYWYRQTLGQGPEFLTYFQNEAQLEKSRLLSDRFSAERPKGSFSTLEIQRTEQGDSAMYLCASSLRDRGYNEQFFGPGTRLTVL.